One and the same sample provided the 2 T cell receptor beta chains below, sequenced in a study of pediatric ulcerative colitis. Measured with immunoSEQ multiplex PCR; TCRdb has only the in-frame clones, and not every one. The sample lists approximately 60,000 clones, about nine tenths occurring once. Sample: blood. The receptors were sampled from a boy aged 10-17 years with severe ulcerative colitis.

The J gene is TRBJ1-2, the V gene TRBV25-1, with 7 nucleotides matching TRBD1. Trimming took 4 bases from V and 4 from J; bases not matched to a gene: 12. Germline V lookup: CDR1 MGHDK, CDR2 SYGVNS. The CDR3 has 16 amino acids. In DNA, the CDR3 is TGTGCCAGCAGTGCCTTCGAGGGGGCAGGAGGCTATGGCTACACCTTC. This sequence encodes CASSAFEGAGGYGYTF.

The V call is TRBV7-9, the J call TRBJ2-1; D is possibly TRBD2 (6 bases). Looked up from germline, CDR1 is SEHNR and CDR2 is FQNEAQ (reference sequence). The V and J ends lost 4 bases and 5 bases respectively, with 12 bases between them. The CDR3 totals 14 residues. CDR3 sequence reads: CASSSRWGDNEQFF. The DNA for the CDR3 is TGTGCCAGCAGCTCCCGATGGGGGGACAATGAGCAGTTCTTC.